The text below deals with one TCR beta chain. Here immunoSEQ multiplex PCR was the method, and the copy in TCRdb shows in-frame clones only, minus some. The sample contains about 180,000 clones, 88% of which appear only once. This specimen comes from a study of T cell responses to AZD1222 COVID-19 vaccine. Germline CDR1 reads SGHKS; CDR2 reads YYEKEE (reference sequence). This CDR3 is 14 amino acids long. Trimming took 4 bases from V and 12 from J, leaving 22 bases between them. The TCR sequence derives from an adult in good health. The sample in question was peripheral blood, obtained on day 0 of AZD1222 vaccination. This chain joins TRBV5-5 and TRBJ1-2; D not certain. CDR3: CASSPLGKWLNDTF. The CDR3 region has the DNA TGTGCCAGCAGCCCTCTCGGGAAGTGGTTGAACGACACCTTC.